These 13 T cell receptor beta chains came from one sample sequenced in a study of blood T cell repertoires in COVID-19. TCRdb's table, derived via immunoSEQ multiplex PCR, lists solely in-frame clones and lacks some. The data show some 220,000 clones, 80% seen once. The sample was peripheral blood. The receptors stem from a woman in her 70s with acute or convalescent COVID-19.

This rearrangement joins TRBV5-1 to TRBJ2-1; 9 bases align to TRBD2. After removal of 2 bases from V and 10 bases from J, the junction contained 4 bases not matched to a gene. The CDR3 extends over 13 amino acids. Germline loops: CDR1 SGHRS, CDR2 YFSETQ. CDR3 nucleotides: TGCGCCAGCAGCTTTGGCGGGGGGGCCGAGCAGTTCTTC. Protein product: CASSFGGGAEQFF.

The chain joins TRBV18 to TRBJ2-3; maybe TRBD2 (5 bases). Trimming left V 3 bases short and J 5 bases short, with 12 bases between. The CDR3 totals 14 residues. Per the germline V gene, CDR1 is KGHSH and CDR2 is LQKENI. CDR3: CASSPSGERDTQYF. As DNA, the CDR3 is TGTGCCAGCTCACCTTCTGGGGAGAGAGATACGCAGTATTTT.

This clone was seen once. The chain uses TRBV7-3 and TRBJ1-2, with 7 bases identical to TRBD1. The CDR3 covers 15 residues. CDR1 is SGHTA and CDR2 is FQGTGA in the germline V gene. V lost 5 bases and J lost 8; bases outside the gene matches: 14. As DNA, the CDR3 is TGTGCCAGCAGCCAAGGACAGGACACCTATTCGGGCTACACCTTC. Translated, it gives CASSQGQDTYSGYTF.

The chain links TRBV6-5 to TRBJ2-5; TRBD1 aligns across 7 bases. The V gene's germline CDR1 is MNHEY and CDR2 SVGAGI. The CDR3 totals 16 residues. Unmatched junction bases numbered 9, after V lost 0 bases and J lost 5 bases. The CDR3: CASSYSRQGGGETQYF. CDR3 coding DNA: TGTGCCAGCAGTTACTCCCGACAGGGTGGTGGGGAGACCCAGTACTTC.

The CDR3 region is CATSETAVAAGKQGTQYF. The CDR3 region has the DNA TGTGCCACCAGTGAGACTGCAGTAGCGGCTGGGAAGCAGGGTACGCAGTATTTT. The chain combines TRBV24-1 with TRBJ2-3, with D maybe TRBD2 (6 bases). Germline assignment: CDR1 KGHDR and CDR2 SFDVKD. Trimming removed 4 bases at V and 8 bases at J, with 27 bases between. The CDR3 covers 18 residues.

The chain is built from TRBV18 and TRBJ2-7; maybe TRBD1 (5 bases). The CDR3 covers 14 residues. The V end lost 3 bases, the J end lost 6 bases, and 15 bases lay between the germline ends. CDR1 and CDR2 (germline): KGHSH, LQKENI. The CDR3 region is CASSPSTRASEQYV. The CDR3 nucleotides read TGTGCCAGCTCACCGTCAACCAGGGCGAGCGAGCAGTACGTC.

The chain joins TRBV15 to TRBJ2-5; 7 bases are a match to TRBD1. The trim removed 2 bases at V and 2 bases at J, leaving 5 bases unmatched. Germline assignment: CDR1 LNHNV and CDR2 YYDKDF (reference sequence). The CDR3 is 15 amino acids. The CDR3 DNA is TGTGCCACCAGCAGAACAGGGGCTCTACAAGAGACCCAGTACTTC. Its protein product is CATSRTGALQETQYF. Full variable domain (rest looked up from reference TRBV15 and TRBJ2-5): DAMVIQNPRYQVTQFGKPVTLSCSQTLNHNVMYWYQQKSSQAPKLLFHYYDKDFNNEADTPDNFQSRRPNTSFCFLDIRSPGLGDTAMYLCATSRTGALQETQYFGPGTRLLVL.

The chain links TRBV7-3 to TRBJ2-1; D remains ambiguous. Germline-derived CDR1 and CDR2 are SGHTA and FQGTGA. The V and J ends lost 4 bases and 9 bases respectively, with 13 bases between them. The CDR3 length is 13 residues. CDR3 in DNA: TGTGCCAGCAGCTCCCTGCCACGCGCTGAGCAGTTCTTC. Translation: CASSSLPRAEQFF.

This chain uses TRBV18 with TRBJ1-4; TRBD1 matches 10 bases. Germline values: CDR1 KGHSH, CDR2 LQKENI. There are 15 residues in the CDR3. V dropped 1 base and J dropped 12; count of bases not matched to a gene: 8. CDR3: CASSPQGTGATQLFF. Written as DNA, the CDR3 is TGTGCCAGCTCACCACAGGGGACAGGGGCCACCCAACTGTTTTTT.

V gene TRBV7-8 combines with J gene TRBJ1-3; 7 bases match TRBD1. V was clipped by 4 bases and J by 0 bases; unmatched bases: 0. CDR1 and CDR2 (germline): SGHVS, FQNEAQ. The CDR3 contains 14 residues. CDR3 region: CASSWDSSGNTIYF. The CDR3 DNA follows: TGTGCCAGCAGCTGGGACAGCTCTGGAAACACCATATATTTT.

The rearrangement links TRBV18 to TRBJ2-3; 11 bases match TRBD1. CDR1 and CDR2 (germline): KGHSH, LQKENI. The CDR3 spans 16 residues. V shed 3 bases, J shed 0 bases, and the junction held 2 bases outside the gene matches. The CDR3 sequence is CASSPGTGGSTDTQYF. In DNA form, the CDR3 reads TGTGCCAGCTCACCGGGGACAGGGGGAAGCACAGATACGCAGTATTTT. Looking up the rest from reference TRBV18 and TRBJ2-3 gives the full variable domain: NAGVMQNPRHLVRRRGQEARLRCSPMKGHSHVYWYRQLPEEGLKFMVYLQKENIIDESGMPKERFSAEFPKEGPSILRIQQVVRGDSAAYFCASSPGTGGSTDTQYFGPGTRLTVL.

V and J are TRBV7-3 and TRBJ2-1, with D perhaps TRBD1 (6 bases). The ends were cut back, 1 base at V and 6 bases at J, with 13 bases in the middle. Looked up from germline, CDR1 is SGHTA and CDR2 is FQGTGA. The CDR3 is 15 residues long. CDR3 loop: CASSLMQGPFNEQFF. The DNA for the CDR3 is TGTGCCAGCAGCTTAATGCAGGGGCCCTTCAATGAGCAGTTCTTC.

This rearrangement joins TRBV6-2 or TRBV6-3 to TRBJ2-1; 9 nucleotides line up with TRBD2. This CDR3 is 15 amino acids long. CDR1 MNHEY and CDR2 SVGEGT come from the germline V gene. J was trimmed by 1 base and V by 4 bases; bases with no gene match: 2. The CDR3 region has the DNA TGTGCCAGCAGTTCGAGCGGGGGGTCCTACAATGAGCAGTTCTTC. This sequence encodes CASSSSGGSYNEQFF.